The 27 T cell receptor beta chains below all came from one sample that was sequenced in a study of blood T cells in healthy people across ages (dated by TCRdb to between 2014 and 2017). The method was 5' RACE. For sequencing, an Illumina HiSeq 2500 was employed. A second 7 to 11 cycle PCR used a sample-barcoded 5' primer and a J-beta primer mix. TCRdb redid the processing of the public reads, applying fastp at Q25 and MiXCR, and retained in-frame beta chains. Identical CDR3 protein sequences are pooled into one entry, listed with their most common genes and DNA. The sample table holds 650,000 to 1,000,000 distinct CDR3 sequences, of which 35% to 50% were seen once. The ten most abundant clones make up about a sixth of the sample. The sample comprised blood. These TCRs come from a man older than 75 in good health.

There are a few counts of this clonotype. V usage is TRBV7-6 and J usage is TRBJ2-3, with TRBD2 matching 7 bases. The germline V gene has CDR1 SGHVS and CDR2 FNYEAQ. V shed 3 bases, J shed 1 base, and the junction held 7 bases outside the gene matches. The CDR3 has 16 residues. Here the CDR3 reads CASSLREPLGTDTQYF. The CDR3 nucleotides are TGTGCCAGCAGCTTGCGGGAGCCCCTCGGCACAGATACGCAGTATTTT.

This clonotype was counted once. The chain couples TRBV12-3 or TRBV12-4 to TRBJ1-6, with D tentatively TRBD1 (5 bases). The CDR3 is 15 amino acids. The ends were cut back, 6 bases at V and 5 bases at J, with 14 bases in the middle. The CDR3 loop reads CASRGPTENNSPLHF. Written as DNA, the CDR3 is TGTGCCAGCAGGGGACCGACGGAGAATAATTCACCCCTCCACTTT.

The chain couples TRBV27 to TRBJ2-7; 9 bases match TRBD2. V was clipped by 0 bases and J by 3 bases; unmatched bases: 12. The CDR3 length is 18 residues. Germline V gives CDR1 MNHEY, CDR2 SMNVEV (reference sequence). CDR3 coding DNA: TGTGCCAGCAGTTTATCGTGGGGCGGGAGGGCCTTCCTCTACGAGCAGTACTTC. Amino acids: CASSLSWGGRAFLYEQYF.

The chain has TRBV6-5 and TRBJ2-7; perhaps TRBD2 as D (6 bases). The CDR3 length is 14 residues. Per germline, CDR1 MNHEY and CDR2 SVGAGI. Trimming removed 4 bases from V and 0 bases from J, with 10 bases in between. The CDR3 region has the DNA TGTGCCAGCAGTTCCCTAGCGAGCTCCTACGAGCAGTACTTC. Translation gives CASSSLASSYEQYF.

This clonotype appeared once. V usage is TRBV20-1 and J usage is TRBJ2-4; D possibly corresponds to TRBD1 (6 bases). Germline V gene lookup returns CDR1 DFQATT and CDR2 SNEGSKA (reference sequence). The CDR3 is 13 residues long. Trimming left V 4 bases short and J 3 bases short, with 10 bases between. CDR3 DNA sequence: TGCAGTGCTATTACAGGGTTCAAAAACATTCAGTACTTC. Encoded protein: CSAITGFKNIQYF.

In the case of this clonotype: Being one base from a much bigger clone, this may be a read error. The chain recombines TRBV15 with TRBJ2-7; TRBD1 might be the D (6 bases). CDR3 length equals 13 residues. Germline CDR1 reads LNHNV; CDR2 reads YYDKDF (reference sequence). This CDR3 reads CTTSRGLTYEQYF. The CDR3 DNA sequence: TGTACCACCAGCAGGGGTTTAACCTACGAGCAGTACTTC.

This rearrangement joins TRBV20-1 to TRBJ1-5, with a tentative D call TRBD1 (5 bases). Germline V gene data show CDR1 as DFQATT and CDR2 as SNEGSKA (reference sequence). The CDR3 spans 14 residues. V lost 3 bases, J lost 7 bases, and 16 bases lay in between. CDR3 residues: CSASLGGGGQPQHF. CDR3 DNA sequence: TGCAGTGCTAGCTTGGGTGGGGGAGGCCAGCCCCAGCATTTT.

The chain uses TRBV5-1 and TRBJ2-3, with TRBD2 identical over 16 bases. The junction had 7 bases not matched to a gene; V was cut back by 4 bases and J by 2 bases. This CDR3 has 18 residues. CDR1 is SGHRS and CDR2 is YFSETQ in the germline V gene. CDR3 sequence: CASSKGLAGGPNTDTQYF. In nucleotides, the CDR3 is TGCGCCAGCAGCAAGGGACTAGCGGGAGGGCCCAACACAGATACGCAGTATTTT.

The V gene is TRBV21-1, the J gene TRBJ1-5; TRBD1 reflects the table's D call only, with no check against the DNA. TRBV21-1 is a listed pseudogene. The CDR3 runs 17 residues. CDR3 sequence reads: CASSRVPMTKANQPQHF. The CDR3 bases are TGTGCCAGCAGCAGAGTCCCGATGACGAAAGCTAATCAGCCCCAGCATTTT.

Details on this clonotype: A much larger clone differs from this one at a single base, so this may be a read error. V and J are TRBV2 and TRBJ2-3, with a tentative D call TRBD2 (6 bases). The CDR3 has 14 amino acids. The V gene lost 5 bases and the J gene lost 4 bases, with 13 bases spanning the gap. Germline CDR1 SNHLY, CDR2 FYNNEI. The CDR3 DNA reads TGTGCCAGCAGTCCCTCCGCTAGCGCAGATACGCAGTATTTT. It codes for CASSPSASADTQYF. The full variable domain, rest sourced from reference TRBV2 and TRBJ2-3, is EPEVTQTPSHQVTQMGQEVILRCVPISNHLYFYWYRQILGQKVEFLVSFYNNEISEKSEIFDDQFSVERPDGSNFTLKIRSTKLEDSAMYFCASSPSASADTQYFGPGTRLTVL.

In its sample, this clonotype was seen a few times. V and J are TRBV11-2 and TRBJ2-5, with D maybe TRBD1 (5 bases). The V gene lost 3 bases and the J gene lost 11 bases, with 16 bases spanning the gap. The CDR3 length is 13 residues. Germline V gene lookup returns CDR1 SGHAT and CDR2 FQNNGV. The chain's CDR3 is CASSFEVRGEQYF. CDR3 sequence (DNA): TGTGCCAGCAGCTTCGAGGTTAGGGGTGAGCAGTACTTC. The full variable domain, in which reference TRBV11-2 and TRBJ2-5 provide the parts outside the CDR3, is EAGVAQSPRYKIIEKRQSVAFWCNPISGHATLYWYQQILGQGPKLLIQFQNNGVVDDSQLPKDRFSAERLKGVDSTLKIQPAKLEDSAVYLCASSFEVRGEQYFGPGTRLLVL.

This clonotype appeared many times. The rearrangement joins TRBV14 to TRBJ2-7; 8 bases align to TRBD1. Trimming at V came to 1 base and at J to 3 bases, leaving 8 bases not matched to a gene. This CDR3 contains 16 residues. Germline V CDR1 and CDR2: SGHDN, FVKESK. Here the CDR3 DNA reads TGTGCCAGCAGCCAAGGAAAGACAGGGGTACTCTACGAGCAGTACTTC. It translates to CASSQGKTGVLYEQYF.

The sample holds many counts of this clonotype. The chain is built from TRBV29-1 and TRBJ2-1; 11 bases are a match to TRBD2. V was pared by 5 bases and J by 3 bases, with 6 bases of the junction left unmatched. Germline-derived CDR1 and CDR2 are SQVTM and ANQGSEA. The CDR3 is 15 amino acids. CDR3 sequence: CSVQTSGGIYNEQFF. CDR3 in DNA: TGCAGCGTTCAAACTAGCGGGGGTATCTACAATGAGCAGTTCTTC.

The CDR3 DNA follows: TGTGCCTGTCCGGTAGCGGGAGCCCGGAACTACGAGCAGTACTTC. It encodes CACPVAGARNYEQYF. This chain links TRBV30 with TRBJ2-7, with 9 bases that match TRBD2. Germline lookup yields CDR1 GTSNPN and CDR2 SVGIG (reference sequence). The CDR3 is 15 amino acids. After removal of 6 bases from V and 3 bases from J, the junction contained 12 bases not matched to a gene.

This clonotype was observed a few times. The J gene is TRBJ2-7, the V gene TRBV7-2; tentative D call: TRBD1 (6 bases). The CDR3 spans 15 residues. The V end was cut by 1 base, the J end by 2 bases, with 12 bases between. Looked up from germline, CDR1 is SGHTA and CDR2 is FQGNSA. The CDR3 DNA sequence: TGTGCCAGCAGCTTAGGCCAGGGGAGTGCCTACGAGCAGTACTTC. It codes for CASSLGQGSAYEQYF.

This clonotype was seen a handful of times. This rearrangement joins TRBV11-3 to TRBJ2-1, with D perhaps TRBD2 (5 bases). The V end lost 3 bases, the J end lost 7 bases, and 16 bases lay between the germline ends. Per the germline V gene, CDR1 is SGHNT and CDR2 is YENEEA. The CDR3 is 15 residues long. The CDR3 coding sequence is TGTGCCAGCAGCTTGAGACCGTCTCGAGGGAATGAGCAGTTCTTC. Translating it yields CASSLRPSRGNEQFF.

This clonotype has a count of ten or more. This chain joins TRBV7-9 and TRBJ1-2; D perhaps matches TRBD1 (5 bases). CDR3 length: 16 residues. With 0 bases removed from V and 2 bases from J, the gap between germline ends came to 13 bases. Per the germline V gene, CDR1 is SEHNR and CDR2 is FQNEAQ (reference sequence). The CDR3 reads CASSLAWGDPNYGYTF. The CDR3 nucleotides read TGTGCCAGCAGCTTAGCCTGGGGCGACCCCAACTATGGCTACACCTTC. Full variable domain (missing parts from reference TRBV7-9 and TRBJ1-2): DTGVSQNPRHKITKRGQNVTFRCDPISEHNRLYWYRQTLGQGPEFLTYFQNEAQLEKSRLLSDRFSAERPKGSFSTLEIQRTEQGDSAMYLCASSLAWGDPNYGYTFGSGTRLTVV.

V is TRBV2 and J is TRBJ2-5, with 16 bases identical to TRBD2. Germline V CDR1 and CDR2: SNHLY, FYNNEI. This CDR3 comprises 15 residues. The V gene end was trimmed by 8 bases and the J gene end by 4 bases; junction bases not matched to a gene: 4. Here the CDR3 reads CASGGTSGRVETQYF. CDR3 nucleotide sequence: TGTGCCAGCGGTGGGACTAGCGGGAGGGTAGAGACCCAGTACTTC. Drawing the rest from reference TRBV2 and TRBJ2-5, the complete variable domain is EPEVTQTPSHQVTQMGQEVILRCVPISNHLYFYWYRQILGQKVEFLVSFYNNEISEKSEIFDDQFSVERPDGSNFTLKIRSTKLEDSAMYFCASGGTSGRVETQYFGPGTRLLVL.

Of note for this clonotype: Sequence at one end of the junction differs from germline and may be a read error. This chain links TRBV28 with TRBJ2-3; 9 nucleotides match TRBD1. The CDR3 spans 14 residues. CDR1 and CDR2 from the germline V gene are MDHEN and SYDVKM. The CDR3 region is CASRGDREADAQYF. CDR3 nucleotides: TGTGCCAGCAGGGGGGACAGGGAAGCAGATGCGCAGTATTTT.

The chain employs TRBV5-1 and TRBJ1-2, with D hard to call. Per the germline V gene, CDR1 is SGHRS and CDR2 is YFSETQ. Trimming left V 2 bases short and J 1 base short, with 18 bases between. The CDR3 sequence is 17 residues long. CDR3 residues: CASSFPQEGFYNYGYTF. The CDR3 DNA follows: TGCGCCAGCAGCTTCCCCCAGGAAGGCTTCTATAACTATGGCTACACCTTC.

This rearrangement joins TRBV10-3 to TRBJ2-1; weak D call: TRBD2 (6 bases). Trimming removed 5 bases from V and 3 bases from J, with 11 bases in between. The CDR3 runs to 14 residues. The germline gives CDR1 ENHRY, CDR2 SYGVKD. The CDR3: CAISRASDYNEQFF. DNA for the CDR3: TGTGCCATCAGTCGCGCTAGCGACTACAATGAGCAGTTCTTC.

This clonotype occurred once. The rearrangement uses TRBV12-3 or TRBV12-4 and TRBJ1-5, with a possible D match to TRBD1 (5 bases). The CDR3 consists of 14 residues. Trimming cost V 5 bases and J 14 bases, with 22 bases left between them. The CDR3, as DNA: TGTGCCAGCAGTCTTCGGGACGGAGCAACCCCAAAGCATTTT. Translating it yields CASSLRDGATPKHF.

CDR3 bases: TGTGCCAGCAGTCCACAGGGCTTCTCCTACAATGAGCAGTTCTTC. Translating gives CASSPQGFSYNEQFF. The chain carries TRBV12-3 or TRBV12-4 and TRBJ2-1, with a tentative D call TRBD1 (6 bases). V was clipped by 5 bases and J by 0 bases, with 11 bases between them. The CDR3 totals 15 residues.

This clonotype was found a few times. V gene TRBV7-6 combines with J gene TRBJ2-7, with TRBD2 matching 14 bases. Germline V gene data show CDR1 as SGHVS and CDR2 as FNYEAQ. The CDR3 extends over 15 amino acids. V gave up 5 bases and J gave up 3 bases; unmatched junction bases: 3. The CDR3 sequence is CASSAGLAGDYEQYF. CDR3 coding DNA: TGTGCCAGCAGCGCGGGACTAGCGGGGGACTACGAGCAGTACTTC.

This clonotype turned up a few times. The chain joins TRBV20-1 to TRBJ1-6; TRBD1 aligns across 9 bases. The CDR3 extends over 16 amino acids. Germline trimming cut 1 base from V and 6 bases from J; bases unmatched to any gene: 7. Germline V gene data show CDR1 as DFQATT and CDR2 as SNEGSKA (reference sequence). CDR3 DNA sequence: TGCAGTGCTAGAGCTGGGACAGGGAGAGCTAATTCACCCCTCCACTTT. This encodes CSARAGTGRANSPLHF.

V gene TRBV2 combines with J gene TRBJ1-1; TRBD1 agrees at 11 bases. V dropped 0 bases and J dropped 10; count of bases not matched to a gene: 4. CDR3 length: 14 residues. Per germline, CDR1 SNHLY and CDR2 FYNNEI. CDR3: CASSEAPGQGGAFF. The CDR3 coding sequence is TGTGCCAGCAGTGAAGCCCCGGGACAGGGGGGAGCTTTCTTT.

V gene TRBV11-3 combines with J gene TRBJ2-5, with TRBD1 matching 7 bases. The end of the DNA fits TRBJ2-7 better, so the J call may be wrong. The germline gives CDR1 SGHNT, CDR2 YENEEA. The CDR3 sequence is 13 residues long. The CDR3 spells CASSSGQWDEQYF. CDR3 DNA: TGTGCCAGCAGCTCGGGACAGTGGGACGAGCAGTACTTC.